This is a list of T cell receptor beta chains from one sample in a study of cytotoxic CD8 clonotypes in ibrutinib-treated CLL. Sequenced by immunoSEQ multiplex PCR; TCRdb stores in-frame clones only, minus some. The data show about 60,000 clones, roughly 54% seen once. Sample: PBMCs, taken at disease progression, from a patient treated with ibrutinib. These receptors were taken from a human donor with chronic lymphocytic leukemia. CDR3s include the opening cysteine and the closing phenylalanine or tryptophan. The D gene is left open where the match is weak.

v_call,d_call,cdr3_aa
TRBV19,TRBD2,CASSRGTSGVGETQYF
TRBV5-1,TRBD1,CASSLYLDREDSGYTF
TRBV7-3,TRBD1,CASSLREGANEQFF
TRBV4-1,.,CASSHDRTPYPDGEFF
TRBV18,TRBD1,CASSPQTGRITGELFF
TRBV28,.,CASSLHTEAFF
TRBV2,.,CASSESVYYEQYF
TRBV11-3,TRBD1,CASSDPQGAYDTEAFF
TRBV18,.,CASSNARSGNTIYF
TRBV5-6,TRBD1,CASSAPTGYEQYF
TRBV27,.,CASSALTSSGNTIYF
TRBV4-3,.,CASSQESHNTEAFF
TRBV7-2,.,CASSYNRGNTIYF
TRBV4-1,.,CASSPLVRGETQYF
TRBV6-5,TRBD1,CASSHDRGYGYTF
TRBV19,.,CASSQWEGMEKLFF
TRBV28,.,CASLALGYGGAQNYGYTF
TRBV28,.,CASSLFWGDTQYF
TRBV6-1,TRBD1,CASRTGSNEQYF
TRBV29-1,.,CSVGVENTEAFF
TRBV2,TRBD2,CASSGVTSTTYEQYF
TRBV27,TRBD1,CASSSSGGAGLGYTF
TRBV25-1,.,CASRPRTGNTEAFF
TRBV7-9,.,CASPNYNEQFF
TRBV7-8,.,CASRDNEQFF
TRBV7-8,.,CASSLALTDTQYF
TRBV30,.,CAWSRKGPSIPGVGWDTQYF
TRBV18,.,CASSPTGLSYEKLFF
TRBV6-5,.,CASRGGDTEAFF
TRBV11-2,.,CASSLIRAEAFF
TRBV25-1,.,CASSEDGNTIYF
TRBV30,TRBD1,CAWRDRGEWEKLFF
TRBV5-5,.,CASSLVVTGSGETQYF
TRBV28,.,CASSFITGETQYF
TRBV4-1,.,CASSQSELAPYNEQFF
TRBV18,.,CASSARDGYNEQFF
TRBV28,TRBD2,CASSLPAGGPISSYNEQFF